This is a list of T cell receptor beta chains from one sample in a study of control samples from healthy donors and cancer patients. Sequencing used immunoSEQ multiplex PCR; TCRdb keeps in-frame clones, though not all of them. This repertoire includes approximately 190,000 clones. The sequenced sample consisted of blood. These receptors were collected from a woman younger than 45 in good health. Each CDR3 is given with its conserved first and last residue. The D gene is left open where the match is weak.

>TRBJ1-3|14|TRBV21-1|-
TGTGCCAGCACTAAGAGACCCCGGTGGGACACCATATATTTT
CASTKRPRWDTIYF
>TRBJ2-5|10|TRBV5-1|-
TGCGCCAGCAGAAAAGAGACCCAGTACTTC
CASRKETQYF
>TRBJ1-2|15|TRBV5-4|-
TGTGCCAGCAGCTTGGATCCGGGGAAAAGCTATGGCTACACCTTC
CASSLDPGKSYGYTF
>TRBJ1-1|13|TRBV10-3|TRBD1
TGTGCCATCAGTGAGTCCGGGGACAGTAGGTCTTTCTTT
CAISESGDSRSFF
>TRBJ1-1|13|TRBV29-1|TRBD1
TGCAGCGTAGAGACAGGGGGGGGGACTGAAGCTTTCTTT
CSVETGGGTEAFF
>TRBJ2-1|18|TRBV14|-
TGTGCCAGCAGCCAAGCTCCCTACGCGGGGAGAACTTACAATGAGCAGTTCTTC
CASSQAPYAGRTYNEQFF
>TRBJ2-1|15|TRBV6-4|-
TGTGCCAGCAGTGTAGGAGACCTCGCGCAGGGGCGGCAGTTCTTC
CASSVGDLAQGRQFF
>TRBJ2-7|14|TRBV5-1|-
TGCGCCAGCAGCGCTACACCTCCCTCATACGAGCAGTACTTC
CASSATPPSYEQYF
>TRBJ1-5|14|TRBV3-1/TRBV3-2|-
TGTGCCAGCAGCCTAGGACAGTTTGAATCCCCCCAGCATTTT
CASSLGQFESPQHF
>TRBJ1-1|14|TRBV19|-
TGTGCCAGTAGTATAGGGCAGGGAGGCACTGAAGCTTTCTTT
CASSIGQGGTEAFF
>TRBJ2-7|13|TRBV29-1|-
TGCAGCGTTGAAGACAGGAGCTCCTACGAGCAGTACTTC
CSVEDRSSYEQYF
>TRBJ1-3|13|TRBV28|-
TGTGCCAGCAACACCATGAGAGGAAACACCATATATTTT
CASNTMRGNTIYF
>TRBJ1-1|18|TRBV4-2|TRBD1
TGTGCCAGCAGCCAAGGGGTCGCCGGGACAGGGAGATATACTGAAGCTTTCTTT
CASSQGVAGTGRYTEAFF
>TRBJ1-6|15|TRBV20-1|-
TGCAGTGCTAGTCTTGATAGCTCCTATAATTCACCCCTCCACTTT
CSASLDSSYNSPLHF
>TRBJ1-5|13|TRBV12-3/TRBV12-4|-
TGTGCCAGCAGTTGGTTGGACAATCAGCCCCAGCATTTT
CASSWLDNQPQHF
>TRBJ1-5|15|TRBV7-2|-
TGTGCCAGCACCCCCCGGGCCAATAGCAATCAGCCCCAGCATTTT
CASTPRANSNQPQHF
>TRBJ1-2|15|TRBV4-1|-
TGCGCCAGCAGCCAAGATAGACCGAGACTTGGTGGCTACACCTTC
CASSQDRPRLGGYTF
>TRBJ2-1|14|TRBV19|TRBD2
TGTGCCAGCTACGCAGGCGGGGGATACAATGAGCAGTTCTTC
CASYAGGGYNEQFF
>TRBJ1-2|14|TRBV5-1|-
TGCGCCAGCAGCTTGGGGTCTCAGAGCTATGGCTACACCTTC
CASSLGSQSYGYTF
>TRBJ1-4|14|TRBV6-5|TRBD1
TGTGCCAGCAGGAGAAGGGGGCGCCTTGAAAAACTGTTTTTT
CASRRRGRLEKLFF
>TRBJ1-4|14|TRBV6-2/TRBV6-3|-
TGTGCCAGCAGCCGCGGGACCTCTTATGAAAAACTGTTTTTT
CASSRGTSYEKLFF
>TRBJ2-3|13|TRBV29-1|-
TGCAGTGCCGGACTTCCCCTCACAGATACGCAGTATTTT
CSAGLPLTDTQYF
>TRBJ2-1|15|TRBV5-8|TRBD2
TGTGCCAGCAGCTTGTCTAGCGGGGGGACCACTGAGCAGTTCTTC
CASSLSSGGTTEQFF
>TRBJ1-1|14|TRBV6-2/TRBV6-3|-
TGTGCCAGCAGTTCCACCCATAGGAACACTGAAGCTTTCTTT
CASSSTHRNTEAFF
>TRBJ2-1|17|TRBV2|-
TGTGCCAGCAGTGAGACTGGGACCCCTACTTCCTACAATGAGCAGTTCTTC
CASSETGTPTSYNEQFF
>TRBJ1-3|13|TRBV5-1|-
TGCGCCAGCAGCTCAGAACCCGGAAACACCATATATTTT
CASSSEPGNTIYF
>TRBJ2-7|14|TRBV27|-
TGTGCCAGCAGCTCCGGATGGAGCTCCTACGAGCAGTACTTC
CASSSGWSSYEQYF
>TRBJ2-3|13|TRBV27|-
TGTGCCAGCAACCTCCGCAACACAGATACGCAGTATTTT
CASNLRNTDTQYF
>TRBJ1-5|17|TRBV4-1|TRBD1
TGCGCCAGCAGCCAAGCCTCCGGGACAGGGCTAAATCAGCCCCAGCATTTT
CASSQASGTGLNQPQHF
>TRBJ1-1|12|TRBV6-5|-
TGTGCCAGCAGTTACAAGGGGACTGAAGCTTTCTTT
CASSYKGTEAFF
>TRBJ2-1|14|TRBV7-6|TRBD1
TGTGCCAGCAGCTACCAGACAGGGCCCCATGAGCAGTTCTTC
CASSYQTGPHEQFF
>TRBJ1-1|14|TRBV5-1|-
TGCGCCAGCAGTTCCACAGGTATCGACACTGAAGCTTTCTTT
CASSSTGIDTEAFF
>TRBJ1-2|12|TRBV7-2|-
TGTGCCAGCAGCTTAGCCCTTTATGGCTACACCTTC
CASSLALYGYTF
>TRBJ1-3|14|TRBV2|-
TGTGCCAGCAACCCGGGGAGCTCTGGAAACACCATATATTTT
CASNPGSSGNTIYF
>TRBJ2-7|15|TRBV5-1|-
TGCGCCAGCAGCTTGGGGGGAATGATCTCCTACGAGCAGTACTTC
CASSLGGMISYEQYF
>TRBJ1-2|12|TRBV27|-
TGTGCCAGCATCTGGGGCCGGTATGGCTACACCTTC
CASIWGRYGYTF
>TRBJ1-2|16|TRBV4-2|TRBD1
TGTGCCAGCAGCCAAGCGGGGACAGGGACGAACTATGGCTACACCTTC
CASSQAGTGTNYGYTF
>TRBJ1-2|16|TRBV14|TRBD1
TGTGCCAGCAGCGATACCAGACAGGGGATCGTCTATGGCTACACCTTC
CASSDTRQGIVYGYTF